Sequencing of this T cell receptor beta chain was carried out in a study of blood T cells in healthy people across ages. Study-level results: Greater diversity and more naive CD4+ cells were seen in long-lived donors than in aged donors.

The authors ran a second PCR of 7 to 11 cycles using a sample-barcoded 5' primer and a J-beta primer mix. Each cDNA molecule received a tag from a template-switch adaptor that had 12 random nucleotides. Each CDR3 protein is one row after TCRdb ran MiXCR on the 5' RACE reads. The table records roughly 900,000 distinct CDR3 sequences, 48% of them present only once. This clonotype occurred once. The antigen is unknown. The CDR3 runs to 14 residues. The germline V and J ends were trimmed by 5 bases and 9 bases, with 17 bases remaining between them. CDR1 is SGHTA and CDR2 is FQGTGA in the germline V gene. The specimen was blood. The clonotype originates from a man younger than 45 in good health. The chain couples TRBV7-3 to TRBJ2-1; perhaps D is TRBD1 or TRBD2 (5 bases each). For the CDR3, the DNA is TGTGCCAGCAGCGCCGGGGTAGGGGTCCGTGAGCAGTTCTTC. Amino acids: CASSAGVGVREQFF.